Listed below are T cell receptor beta chains from one sample, sequenced in a study of control samples from healthy donors and cancer patients. Using immunoSEQ multiplex PCR, the repertoire was profiled, and TCRdb retains in-frame clones only, with some absent. This table has approximately 79,000 clones, 89% appearing once. The sample comprised blood. These receptors were obtained from a man aged 45-65 years in good health. Both conserved end residues are part of each CDR3. A D gene is named only where the DNA matches it firmly. Expanded clones get a size class; other rows say once, few or many, or leave the size out.

clone size: once; V gene: TRBV5-4; J gene: TRBJ1-4; D gene: NA; CDR3 DNA: TGTGCCAGCAGCTTGGCAGGGAATGAAAAACTGTTTTTT; CDR3 protein: CASSLAGNEKLFF
clone size: NA; V gene: TRBV7-8; J gene: TRBJ2-7; D gene: NA; CDR3 DNA: TGTGCCAGCAGCTCCAGGACGGCCACCTACGAGCAGTACTTC; CDR3 protein: CASSSRTATYEQYF
clone size: few; V gene: TRBV19; J gene: TRBJ2-4; D gene: NA; CDR3 DNA: TGTGCCAGTAGTATGTGGGGCCGAGTGGACAAAAACATTCAGTACTTC; CDR3 protein: CASSMWGRVDKNIQYF
clone size: NA; V gene: TRBV7-7; J gene: TRBJ2-1; D gene: NA; CDR3 DNA: TGTGCCAGCAGCTTAGGCAGCAGCTCCTACAATGAGCAGTTCTTC; CDR3 protein: CASSLGSSSYNEQFF
clone size: NA; V gene: TRBV21-1; J gene: TRBJ1-4; D gene: NA; CDR3 DNA: TGTGCCAGCAGAGCTACGGACCCGTCAACTAATGAAAAACTGTTTTTT; CDR3 protein: CASRATDPSTNEKLFF
clone size: NA; V gene: TRBV6-6; J gene: TRBJ1-1; D gene: TRBD1; CDR3 DNA: TGTGCCAGCAGTTACCGGGGACAGTACACTGAAGCTTTCTTT; CDR3 protein: CASSYRGQYTEAFF
clone size: NA; V gene: TRBV7-6; J gene: TRBJ2-3; D gene: TRBD2; CDR3 DNA: TGTGCCAGCAGCTTAACCGGCGGGGGGGTGGCAGATACGCAGTATTTT; CDR3 protein: CASSLTGGGVADTQYF
clone size: NA; V gene: TRBV29-1; J gene: TRBJ2-6; D gene: TRBD2; CDR3 DNA: TGCAGCGTGGATGGACTAGCGGGTCCTTCCGGGGCCAACGTCCTGACTTTC; CDR3 protein: CSVDGLAGPSGANVLTF
clone size: NA; V gene: TRBV19; J gene: TRBJ1-1; D gene: TRBD1; CDR3 DNA: TGTGCCAGTAGACAGGGGGAGAGAAACACTGAAGCTTTCTTT; CDR3 protein: CASRQGERNTEAFF
clone size: NA; V gene: TRBV27; J gene: TRBJ1-1; D gene: NA; CDR3 DNA: TGTGCCAGCAGTTTAACGGGGCGCACTGAAGCTTTCTTT; CDR3 protein: CASSLTGRTEAFF
clone size: NA; V gene: TRBV18; J gene: TRBJ2-7; D gene: TRBD2; CDR3 DNA: TGTGCCAGCTCCCCGGGGGGGGGCAGCTCCTACGAGCAGTACTTC; CDR3 protein: CASSPGGGSSYEQYF
clone size: NA; V gene: TRBV6-2/TRBV6-3; J gene: TRBJ2-5; D gene: TRBD2; CDR3 DNA: TGTGCCAGCAGTTACGGGGGGACTAGTGTCTTCGAGACCCAGTACTTC; CDR3 protein: CASSYGGTSVFETQYF
clone size: NA; V gene: TRBV21-1; J gene: TRBJ2-2; D gene: NA; CDR3 DNA: TGTGCCAGCAGCGCCCAACCAGGGGGCGGAACCGGGGAGCTGTTTTTT; CDR3 protein: CASSAQPGGGTGELFF
clone size: NA; V gene: TRBV18; J gene: TRBJ2-5; D gene: TRBD2; CDR3 DNA: TGTGCCAGCTCAAAAACTAGCGGCCAAGAGACCCAGTACTTC; CDR3 protein: CASSKTSGQETQYF
clone size: once; V gene: TRBV6-1; J gene: TRBJ1-2; D gene: NA; CDR3 DNA: TGTGCCAGCAGTGAAGGTTTCGGGACACTCGATAACTATGGCTACACCTTC; CDR3 protein: CASSEGFGTLDNYGYTF
clone size: once; V gene: TRBV7-8; J gene: TRBJ1-4; D gene: NA; CDR3 DNA: TGTGCCAGCAGCTTAGCGGAGAGACAGATACTGTTTTTT; CDR3 protein: CASSLAERQILFF
clone size: NA; V gene: TRBV10-3; J gene: TRBJ2-5; D gene: TRBD2; CDR3 DNA: TGTGCCATCAGTGAGGCGGGGGGCCTAGCACAAGAGACCCAGTACTTC; CDR3 protein: CAISEAGGLAQETQYF
clone size: NA; V gene: TRBV14; J gene: TRBJ2-1; D gene: NA; CDR3 DNA: TGTGCCAGCAGCCAAGCCGTCACCAGCTCCTACAATGAGCAGTTCTTC; CDR3 protein: CASSQAVTSSYNEQFF
clone size: NA; V gene: TRBV27; J gene: TRBJ1-4; D gene: TRBD1; CDR3 DNA: TGTGCCAGCCAATCGGGACAGACTAATGAAAAACTGTTTTTT; CDR3 protein: CASQSGQTNEKLFF
clone size: NA; V gene: TRBV6-6; J gene: TRBJ2-6; D gene: TRBD1; CDR3 DNA: TGTGCCAGCAGTCCTCCGGGACAGGGCAGCTCTGGGGCCAACGTCCTGACTTTC; CDR3 protein: CASSPPGQGSSGANVLTF
clone size: NA; V gene: TRBV21-1; J gene: TRBJ1-4; D gene: NA; CDR3 DNA: TGTGCCAGCAGCAAAAACGGTATAGAAGGGAACCAGGCTAATGAAAAACTGTTTTTT; CDR3 protein: CASSKNGIEGNQANEKLFF
clone size: once; V gene: TRBV7-7; J gene: TRBJ2-1; D gene: NA; CDR3 DNA: TGTGCTAGCAGCTTAGCCCCCCTCGGAGAGCAGTTCTTC; CDR3 protein: CASSLAPLGEQFF
clone size: NA; V gene: TRBV19; J gene: TRBJ1-5; D gene: NA; CDR3 DNA: TGTGCCAGTACCCTCAGGGTCAATCGCGATAGCAATCAGCCCCAGCATTTT; CDR3 protein: CASTLRVNRDSNQPQHF
clone size: NA; V gene: TRBV5-6; J gene: TRBJ1-1; D gene: TRBD1; CDR3 DNA: TGTGCCAGCAGCTTGGACGGAACTACGAACAGGGGTACTGAAGCTTTCTTT; CDR3 protein: CASSLDGTTNRGTEAFF
clone size: NA; V gene: TRBV7-7; J gene: TRBJ1-6; D gene: TRBD1; CDR3 DNA: TGTGCCAGCAGCCCGGGACAGGGGAATTCACCCCTCCACTTT; CDR3 protein: CASSPGQGNSPLHF
clone size: NA; V gene: TRBV4-1; J gene: TRBJ2-1; D gene: NA; CDR3 DNA: TGCGCCAGCAGCCAAAAACTCGACAATGAGCAGTTCTTC; CDR3 protein: CASSQKLDNEQFF
clone size: NA; V gene: TRBV7-3; J gene: TRBJ2-2; D gene: NA; CDR3 DNA: TGTGCCAGCAGCTTAATGGGTACACAGAACACCGGGGAGCTGTTTTTT; CDR3 protein: CASSLMGTQNTGELFF
clone size: NA; V gene: TRBV5-4; J gene: TRBJ2-7; D gene: TRBD2; CDR3 DNA: TGTGCCAGCAGCTTGGCCTCAACTAGCGGGGCGAACGAGCAGTACTTC; CDR3 protein: CASSLASTSGANEQYF
clone size: few; V gene: TRBV30; J gene: TRBJ1-5; D gene: NA; CDR3 DNA: TGTGCCTGGAGTCGGGACCTCTATCAGCCCCAGCATTTT; CDR3 protein: CAWSRDLYQPQHF
clone size: NA; V gene: TRBV18; J gene: TRBJ1-1; D gene: NA; CDR3 DNA: TGTGCCAGCTCACCCAACGGGCAGGTTATGAACACTGAAGCTTTCTTT; CDR3 protein: CASSPNGQVMNTEAFF
clone size: NA; V gene: TRBV30; J gene: TRBJ1-5; D gene: TRBD1; CDR3 DNA: TGTGCCTGGAGTAACAGGGGAAGGAGCAATCAGCCCCAGCATTTT; CDR3 protein: CAWSNRGRSNQPQHF
clone size: NA; V gene: TRBV6-2/TRBV6-3; J gene: TRBJ2-7; D gene: NA; CDR3 DNA: TGTGCCAGCAGTTACGGACATCCCTACTACGAGCAGTACTTC; CDR3 protein: CASSYGHPYYEQYF
clone size: NA; V gene: TRBV12-3/TRBV12-4; J gene: TRBJ1-2; D gene: TRBD1; CDR3 DNA: TGTGCCAGCAGTTCGACAGGGCCATGGGGCTACACCTTC; CDR3 protein: CASSSTGPWGYTF
clone size: NA; V gene: TRBV6-6; J gene: TRBJ2-3; D gene: TRBD1; CDR3 DNA: TGTGCCAGCAGCTTGGGACAGGGGGCCTTAGATACGCAGTATTTT; CDR3 protein: CASSLGQGALDTQYF
clone size: NA; V gene: TRBV11-2; J gene: TRBJ2-1; D gene: NA; CDR3 DNA: TGTGCCAGCAGCTTAGGGCACCGGGACGGGCGGCCGTTCTTC; CDR3 protein: CASSLGHRDGRPFF
clone size: NA; V gene: TRBV6-5; J gene: TRBJ1-5; D gene: NA; CDR3 DNA: TGTGCCAGCAGCTCGGGGGGGAATAGCAATCAGCCCCAGCATTTT; CDR3 protein: CASSSGGNSNQPQHF
clone size: NA; V gene: TRBV4-3; J gene: TRBJ2-3; D gene: TRBD2; CDR3 DNA: TGCGCCAGCAGCCAAGAGGGGTGGGGGGGAGATACGCAGTATTTT; CDR3 protein: CASSQEGWGGDTQYF
clone size: NA; V gene: TRBV5-6; J gene: TRBJ2-7; D gene: TRBD1; CDR3 DNA: TGTGCCAGCAGCTCCGACAGGGGAATATCCTACGAGCAGTACTTC; CDR3 protein: CASSSDRGISYEQYF
clone size: NA; V gene: TRBV5-5; J gene: TRBJ1-2; D gene: NA; CDR3 DNA: TGTGCCAGCAGCTTGCCAGGGCTCAACTATGGCTACACCTTC; CDR3 protein: CASSLPGLNYGYTF
clone size: once; V gene: TRBV6-1; J gene: TRBJ1-1; D gene: NA; CDR3 DNA: TGTGCCAGCAGTGAAATGAGACCTATGAACACTGAAGCTTTCTTT; CDR3 protein: CASSEMRPMNTEAFF
clone size: NA; V gene: TRBV9; J gene: TRBJ2-6; D gene: NA; CDR3 DNA: TGTGCCAGCAGCGTAGCGAGTAGCTCTGGGGCCAACGTCCTGACTTTC; CDR3 protein: CASSVASSSGANVLTF
clone size: NA; V gene: TRBV7-6; J gene: TRBJ1-3; D gene: TRBD1; CDR3 DNA: TGTGCCAGCAGCTTGATGGGACAGGGTTTTGGAAACACCATATATTTT; CDR3 protein: CASSLMGQGFGNTIYF
clone size: NA; V gene: TRBV9; J gene: TRBJ1-2; D gene: NA; CDR3 DNA: TGTGCCAGCAGCGTAGTTGCAGGAACCTATGGCTACACCTTC; CDR3 protein: CASSVVAGTYGYTF
clone size: NA; V gene: TRBV2; J gene: TRBJ1-2; D gene: TRBD1; CDR3 DNA: TGTGCCAGCAGCGGACAGGGCGACTATGGCTACACCTTC; CDR3 protein: CASSGQGDYGYTF
clone size: NA; V gene: TRBV3-1/TRBV3-2; J gene: TRBJ2-3; D gene: NA; CDR3 DNA: TGTGCCAGCAGCCAAGAATGGGCTAGCGTTGCAGATACGCAGTATTTT; CDR3 protein: CASSQEWASVADTQYF
clone size: NA; V gene: TRBV5-1; J gene: TRBJ2-3; D gene: TRBD1; CDR3 DNA: TGCGCCAGCAGCATGGACAGGGGGGATGATACGCAGTATTTT; CDR3 protein: CASSMDRGDDTQYF
clone size: NA; V gene: TRBV7-9; J gene: TRBJ2-7; D gene: NA; CDR3 DNA: TGTGCCAGCAGCTCCGACTACGAGCAGTACTTC; CDR3 protein: CASSSDYEQYF
clone size: once; V gene: TRBV7-9; J gene: TRBJ2-7; D gene: NA; CDR3 DNA: TGTGCCAGCAGTCCCAGGGATTTCTACGAGCAGTACTTC; CDR3 protein: CASSPRDFYEQYF
clone size: once; V gene: TRBV19; J gene: TRBJ2-1; D gene: TRBD2; CDR3 DNA: TGTGCCAGTACCACAGCGGGGGGAAGAACCTACAATGAGCAGTTCTTC; CDR3 protein: CASTTAGGRTYNEQFF
clone size: few; V gene: TRBV24-1; J gene: TRBJ2-3; D gene: NA; CDR3 DNA: TGTGCCACCAGTGATTTGCAGTTCGGGGGCACAGATACGCAGTATTTT; CDR3 protein: CATSDLQFGGTDTQYF
clone size: NA; V gene: TRBV7-8; J gene: TRBJ2-6; D gene: TRBD1; CDR3 DNA: TGTGCCAGCAGCTTAGCGAAGATAGGACAGGGGGCTTTGGTTGGGGCCAACGTCCTGACTTTC; CDR3 protein: CASSLAKIGQGALVGANVLTF
clone size: few; V gene: TRBV6-4; J gene: TRBJ2-7; D gene: TRBD1; CDR3 DNA: TGTGCCAGCAGTGATTCGAAGCGGGACAGGGCGTTCGATCCGTGCGAGCAGTACTTC; CDR3 protein: CASSDSKRDRAFDPCEQYF
clone size: NA; V gene: TRBV2; J gene: TRBJ1-6; D gene: NA; CDR3 DNA: TGTGCCAGCGTGCTCCACAGGGATAATTCACCCCTCCACTTT; CDR3 protein: CASVLHRDNSPLHF
clone size: NA; V gene: TRBV19; J gene: TRBJ2-1; D gene: NA; CDR3 DNA: TGTGCCAGTAGTATAGATCTGGGGGCCCTTGAGCAGTTCTTC; CDR3 protein: CASSIDLGALEQFF
clone size: NA; V gene: TRBV6-5; J gene: TRBJ2-1; D gene: TRBD1; CDR3 DNA: TGCGCCAGCAGGCCGCCGGGACAGGGGAAACATGAGCAGTTCTTC; CDR3 protein: CASRPPGQGKHEQFF